This T cell receptor beta chain was sequenced for a study of blood T cell repertoires in COVID-19. Generated by immunoSEQ multiplex PCR, the TCRdb table keeps only in-frame clones and is missing some. Among about 170,000 clones, roughly 85% were seen once, and the ten largest hold around 17%. Germline V gene data show CDR1 as LGHDT and CDR2 as YNNKEL (reference sequence). This CDR3 has 13 residues. V was trimmed by 4 bases and J by 2 bases, leaving 9 bases between them. The sequence derives from a woman aged 70-85 years in a cohort exposed to, infected with or recovered from COVID-19 (not recorded which). The sample comprised PBMCs or T cells enriched from blood (not recorded which). This chain links TRBV3-1 (or the pseudogene TRBV3-2) with TRBJ2-7; a possible D gene is TRBD2 (5 bases). The CDR3 DNA reads TGTGCCAGCAGCCGCGAGGGCCCCTACGAGCAGTACTTC. As protein: CASSREGPYEQYF.